Listed here are 27 T cell receptor beta chains from one sample, sequenced in a study of response to subunit inactivated influenza vaccine. One entry per CDR3 protein, called by TCRdb with MiXCR from the RT-PCR reads. The data show over 750,000 distinct CDR3 sequences, 21% seen once. The sample here was PBMCs from blood, taken 5 days after vaccination. The receptors stem from a man aged 45-65 years who received an inactivated influenza vaccine.

The rearrangement links TRBV20-1 to TRBJ1-4; 8 bases are shared with TRBD1. Germline V gives CDR1 DFQATT, CDR2 SNEGSKA (reference sequence). V gave up 3 bases and J gave up 7 bases; unmatched junction bases: 4. The CDR3 is 13 amino acids. The CDR3 DNA is TGCAGTGCTAGGGCGACAGGGGTTGAAAAACTGTTTTTT. Protein: CSARATGVEKLFF.

The chain combines TRBV7-9 with TRBJ1-2; D is ambiguous. V lost 1 base, J lost 4 bases, and 7 bases lay in between. This CDR3 comprises 13 residues. The germline gives CDR1 SEHNR, CDR2 FQNEAQ (reference sequence). CDR3 DNA: TGTGCCAGCAGCTTAGTTGAACTCTATGGCTACACCTTC. Residues: CASSLVELYGYTF.

The chain has TRBV6-5 and TRBJ2-7; 9 nucleotides line up with TRBD2. Trimming took 0 bases from V and 3 from J; bases not matched to a gene: 3. The CDR3 is 15 residues long. Germline lookup yields CDR1 MNHEY and CDR2 SVGAGI. CDR3 in DNA: TGTGCCAGCAGTTACTCGAGCGGGGGGTACTACGAGCAGTACTTC. It translates to CASSYSSGGYYEQYF.

There are a few counts of this clonotype. V is TRBV7-9 and J is TRBJ2-1, with 9 nucleotides matching TRBD2. The CDR3 has 15 residues. Looked up from germline, CDR1 is SEHNR and CDR2 is FQNEAQ (reference sequence). V trimming: 5 bases; J trimming: 2 bases; junction bases outside the gene matches: 4. CDR3 sequence: CASSQSGGTYNEQFF. In DNA, the CDR3 is TGTGCCAGCAGCCAAAGCGGGGGGACCTACAATGAGCAGTTCTTC.

This clonotype was seen once. V is TRBV28 and J is TRBJ1-2, with 9 bases fitting TRBD1. This CDR3 region has 13 residues. Germline assignment: CDR1 MDHEN and CDR2 SYDVKM. The V gene end was trimmed by 6 bases and the J gene end by 8 bases; junction bases not matched to a gene: 7. CDR3: CASRGTGLGGYTF. In DNA form, the CDR3 reads TGTGCCAGCAGAGGGACAGGGTTAGGAGGCTACACCTTC.

The J gene is TRBJ2-2, the V gene TRBV16; D perhaps matches TRBD1 (6 bases). The CDR3 contains 14 residues. Germline V lookup: CDR1 KGHSY, CDR2 FQNENV. The V and J ends lost 7 bases and 4 bases respectively, with 13 bases between them. Written as DNA, the CDR3 is TGTGCCAGCACGCCCACAGGGACCACCGGGGAGCTGTTTTTT. Its translation is CASTPTGTTGELFF.

This clonotype was detected a few times. The V gene is TRBV4-1, the J gene TRBJ2-3; TRBD2 agrees at 10 bases. Trimming removed 0 bases from V and 13 bases from J; junction bases left unmatched: 13. CDR1 and CDR2 (germline): MGHRA, YSYEKL. The CDR3 has 16 residues. CDR3 DNA sequence: TGCGCCAGCAGCCAAGATCGACTAGCGGGCCGCCGAGGGGAGTATTTT. Translated: CASSQDRLAGRRGEYF.

The table lists this clonotype with a few counts. This chain uses TRBV20-1 with TRBJ1-5; D gene unclear. The CDR3 is 13 residues long. The ends were cut back, 6 bases at V and 5 bases at J, with 14 bases in the middle. The germline V gene has CDR1 DFQATT and CDR2 SNEGSKA (reference sequence). CDR3 sequence reads: CSARSTVDQPQHF. CDR3 nucleotide sequence: TGCAGTGCCAGATCAACTGTAGATCAGCCCCAGCATTTT.

This sequence joins TRBV1 and TRBJ2-3; no check of the table's D call, TRBD2, against the DNA was made. TRBV1 is termed a pseudogene. The CDR3 totals 14 residues. CDR3 region: CTSSHGPKGDTQYF. As DNA, the CDR3 is TGCACCAGCAGCCACGGCCCTAAGGGGGATACGCAGTATTTT.

This rearrangement joins TRBV7-9 to TRBJ2-5; D may be TRBD2 (5 bases). CDR1 and CDR2 from the germline V gene are SEHNR and FQNEAQ (reference sequence). Trimming removed 2 bases from V and 4 bases from J, with 17 bases in between. The CDR3 extends over 16 amino acids. DNA of the CDR3: TGTGCCAGCAGCTTACATGGACTGGGTGGCAGAGAGACCCAGTACTTC. This sequence encodes CASSLHGLGGRETQYF.

This clonotype was observed a few times. The chain is built from TRBV15 and TRBJ2-5; no reliable D call. In germline, CDR1 is LNHNV, CDR2 YYDKDF (reference sequence). The CDR3 is made up of 12 amino acids. V dropped 3 bases and J dropped 7 bases, with 9 bases sitting between them. CDR3 sequence: CATSRGERTQYF. The CDR3 region has the DNA TGTGCCACCAGCAGGGGCGAGAGGACCCAGTACTTC.

This clonotype was picked up a small number of times. The genes are TRBV6-2 or TRBV6-3 and TRBJ2-7, with TRBD2 matching over 12 bases. The CDR3 covers 14 residues. V shed 5 bases, J shed 4 bases, and the junction held 3 bases outside the gene matches. CDR1 is MNHEY, CDR2 SVGEGT, per germline. For the CDR3, the DNA is TGTGCCAGCAGTAAGACTAGCGGGAGATACGAGCAGTACTTC. It specifies CASSKTSGRYEQYF.

This clonotype was found a few times. The genes are TRBV7-8 and TRBJ1-5; D ambiguous. Germline CDR1 SGHVS, CDR2 FQNEAQ. Trimming stripped 8 bases from V and 0 bases from J, with 20 bases between. The CDR3 contains 17 residues. The CDR3 nucleotides read TGTGCCAGCGCGCAAACTGGGCGAAGCGATAGCAATCAGCCCCAGCATTTT. Translation: CASAQTGRSDSNQPQHF.

The sample holds a few counts of this clonotype. This chain connects TRBV6-5 to TRBJ2-5; no reliable D call. In germline, CDR1 is MNHEY, CDR2 SVGAGI. V was cut by 2 bases and J by 4 bases, with 8 bases left in between. There are 13 residues in the CDR3. DNA of the CDR3: TGTGCCAGCAGTTACGGGTATCGAGAGACCCAGTACTTC. Translated: CASSYGYRETQYF.

A single count supports this clonotype. The rearrangement joins TRBV6-2 or TRBV6-3 to TRBJ2-7, with 11 bases lining up with TRBD2. Trimming at V came to 4 bases and at J to 3 bases, leaving 17 bases not matched to a gene. From germline, CDR1 is MNHEY and CDR2 SVGEGT. This CDR3 contains 19 residues. The CDR3 region has the DNA TGTGCCAGCAGTTCCAAACCGGGACAGAGGACTAGCGGGTTCTACGAGCAGTACTTC. Protein product: CASSSKPGQRTSGFYEQYF.

The table lists this clonotype with a few counts. The chain joins TRBV12-3 or TRBV12-4 to TRBJ2-3; TRBD2 might be the D (6 bases). V was cut by 7 bases and J by 4 bases, with 12 bases left in between. This CDR3 has 13 residues. For the CDR3, the DNA is TGTGCCAGCACCTGGAGGGATTCAGATACGCAGTATTTT. Translated, it gives CASTWRDSDTQYF.

This sequence joins TRBV10-3 and TRBJ2-5; TRBD1 agrees at 9 bases. V lost 0 bases and J lost 1; bases outside the gene matches: 6. Germline CDR1 ENHRY, CDR2 SYGVKD. CDR3 size: 17 residues. The CDR3 loop is CAISESLDRGFQETQYF. CDR3 sequence (DNA): TGTGCCATCAGTGAGTCCCTGGACAGGGGCTTCCAAGAGACCCAGTACTTC.

This clonotype has only a few counts. This chain connects TRBV25-1 to TRBJ2-6; D is unresolved. Germline V CDR1 and CDR2: MGHDK, SYGVNS. Trimming pared 0 bases from V and 1 base from J, leaving 7 bases between. The CDR3 consists of 16 residues. The CDR3 coding sequence is TGTGCCAGCAGTGAATATAGGGTATCTGGGGCCAACGTCCTGACTTTC. Protein sequence: CASSEYRVSGANVLTF.

The J gene is TRBJ2-7, the V gene TRBV6-2 or TRBV6-3; D is undetermined. CDR3 length: 15 amino acids. Trimming removed 0 bases at V and 5 bases at J, with 14 bases between. The germline V gene encodes CDR1 MNHEY and CDR2 SVGEGT. CDR3 nucleotide sequence: TGTGCCAGCAGTTACTCCTCGGGTTTTTTCAACGAGCAGTACTTC. It codes for CASSYSSGFFNEQYF.

This clonotype showed up just a few times. This chain connects TRBV7-9 to TRBJ1-1; D not certain. CDR3 size: 14 residues. The V gene lost 2 bases and the J gene lost 7 bases, with 14 bases spanning the gap. Germline CDR1 and CDR2: SEHNR and FQNEAQ (reference sequence). The CDR3 spells CASSLTGFGIEAFF. For the CDR3, the DNA is TGTGCCAGCAGCTTAACCGGTTTTGGGATTGAAGCTTTCTTT.

This clonotype was counted between two and nine times. The chain uses TRBV12-3 or TRBV12-4 and TRBJ1-2, with 7 bases aligning to TRBD1. This CDR3 is 12 amino acids long. V trimming: 5 bases; J trimming: 8 bases; junction bases outside the gene matches: 5. The CDR3 sequence is CASSIGGRGYTF. The CDR3 DNA reads as TGTGCCAGCAGTATAGGGGGCCGAGGCTACACCTTC.

The chain combines TRBV28 with TRBJ2-5, with D possibly called TRBD1 or TRBD2 (5 bases each). The V end lost 4 bases, the J end lost 5 bases, and 14 bases lay between the germline ends. The germline V gene encodes CDR1 MDHEN and CDR2 SYDVKM. The CDR3 sequence is 14 residues long. DNA for the CDR3: TGTGCCAGCAGTTCGTCATGGGGGATGGAGACCCAGTACTTC. It codes for CASSSSWGMETQYF.

This clonotype was observed once. The chain is built from TRBV5-1 and TRBJ2-5; 11 nucleotides line up with TRBD2. Per germline, CDR1 SGHRS and CDR2 YFSETQ. V gave up 2 bases and J gave up 0 bases; unmatched junction bases: 3. The CDR3 contains 16 residues. The CDR3 loop is CASSFASGGYQETQYF. The DNA for the CDR3 is TGCGCCAGCAGCTTTGCTAGCGGGGGGTACCAAGAGACCCAGTACTTC.

This clonotype was seen a handful of times. The chain uses TRBV7-2 and TRBJ2-3, with TRBD2 matching 16 bases. There are 17 residues in the CDR3. CDR1 is SGHTA, CDR2 FQGNSA, per germline. The V gene end was trimmed by 4 bases and the J gene end by 6 bases; junction bases not matched to a gene: 7. The CDR3 DNA sequence: TGTGCCAGCAGCTCGGGACTAGCGGGAGGGCCAGGGGATACGCAGTATTTT. Its translation: CASSSGLAGGPGDTQYF. Drawing the rest from reference TRBV7-2 and TRBJ2-3, the complete variable domain is GAGVSQSPSNKVTEKGKDVELRCDPISGHTALYWYRQSLGQGLEFLIYFQGNSAPDKSGLPSDRFSAERTGGSVSTLTIQRTQQEDSAVYLCASSSGLAGGPGDTQYFGPGTRLTVL.

The chain recombines TRBV9 with TRBJ2-5, with 14 bases lining up with TRBD2. CDR1 and CDR2 from the germline V gene are SGDLS and YYNGEE. With 0 bases clipped from V and 5 bases from J, the junction kept 0 bases outside the gene matches. This CDR3 is built from 15 residues. CDR3 bases: TGTGCCAGCAGCGTAGGACTAGCGGGAGGGGAGACCCAGTACTTC. Translating it yields CASSVGLAGGETQYF.

The chain carries TRBV7-9 and TRBJ2-3, with D unresolved. With 5 bases removed from V and 3 bases from J, the gap between germline ends came to 12 bases. This CDR3 contains 14 residues. Germline CDR1 SEHNR, CDR2 FQNEAQ (reference sequence). The CDR3 bases are TGTGCCAGCAGCCCTCACGTCCAGACAGATACGCAGTATTTT. The encoded protein is CASSPHVQTDTQYF.

This clonotype appeared a few times. The chain couples TRBV25-1 to TRBJ2-3; D remains unclear. This CDR3 comprises 13 residues. Trimming stripped 2 bases from V and 5 bases from J, with 8 bases between. CDR1 and CDR2 from the germline V gene are MGHDK and SYGVNS. The CDR3 sequence is CASSEPSIDTQYF. CDR3 sequence (DNA): TGTGCCAGCAGTGAACCGTCCATAGATACGCAGTATTTT.